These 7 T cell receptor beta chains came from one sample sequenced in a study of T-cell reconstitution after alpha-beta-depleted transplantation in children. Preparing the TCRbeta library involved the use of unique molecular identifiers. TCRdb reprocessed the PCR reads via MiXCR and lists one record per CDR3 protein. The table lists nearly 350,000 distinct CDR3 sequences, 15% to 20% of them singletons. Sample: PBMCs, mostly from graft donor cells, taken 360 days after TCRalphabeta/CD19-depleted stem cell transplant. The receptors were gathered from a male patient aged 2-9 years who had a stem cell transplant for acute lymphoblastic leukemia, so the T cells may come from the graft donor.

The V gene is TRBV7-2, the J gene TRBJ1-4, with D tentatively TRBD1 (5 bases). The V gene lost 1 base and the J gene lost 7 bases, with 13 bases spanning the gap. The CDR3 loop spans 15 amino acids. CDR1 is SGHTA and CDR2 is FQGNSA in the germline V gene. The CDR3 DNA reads TGTGCCAGCAGCTTAGGCGGGGGTGGTGGTGAAAAACTGTTTTTT. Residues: CASSLGGGGGEKLFF.

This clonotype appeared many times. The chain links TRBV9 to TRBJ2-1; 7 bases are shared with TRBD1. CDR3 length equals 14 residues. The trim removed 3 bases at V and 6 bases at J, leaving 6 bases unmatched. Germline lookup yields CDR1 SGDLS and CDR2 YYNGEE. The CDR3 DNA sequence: TGTGCCAGCAGCGGAAGGGACAGTAGCAATGAGCAGTTCTTC. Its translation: CASSGRDSSNEQFF.

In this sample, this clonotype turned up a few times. The CDR3 DNA reads as TGTGCCAGCAGCCCTCCCCGGGGACTCCTTTATAATTCACCCCTCCACTTT. Encoded protein: CASSPPRGLLYNSPLHF. The chain is built from TRBV7-2 and TRBJ1-6; weak D call: TRBD1 (5 bases). V dropped 5 bases and J dropped 4 bases, with 18 bases sitting between them. The germline V gene encodes CDR1 SGHTA and CDR2 FQGNSA. There are 17 residues in the CDR3.

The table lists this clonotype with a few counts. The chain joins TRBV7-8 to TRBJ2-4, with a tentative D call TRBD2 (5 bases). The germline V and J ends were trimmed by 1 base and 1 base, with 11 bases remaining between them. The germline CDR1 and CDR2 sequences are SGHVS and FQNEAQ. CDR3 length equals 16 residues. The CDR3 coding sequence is TGTGCCAGCAGCTTAGTGGGAGTTTGGGCCAAAAACATTCAGTACTTC. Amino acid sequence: CASSLVGVWAKNIQYF.

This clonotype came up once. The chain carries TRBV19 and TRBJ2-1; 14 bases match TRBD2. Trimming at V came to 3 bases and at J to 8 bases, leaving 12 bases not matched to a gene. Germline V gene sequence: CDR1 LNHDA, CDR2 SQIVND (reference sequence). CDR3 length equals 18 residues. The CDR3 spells CASSIGLAGGLVTDEQFF. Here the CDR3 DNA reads TGTGCCAGTAGTATCGGACTAGCGGGAGGTCTCGTTACGGATGAGCAGTTCTTC. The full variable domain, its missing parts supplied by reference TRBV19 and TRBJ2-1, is DGGITQSPKYLFRKEGQNVTLSCEQNLNHDAMYWYRQDPGQGLRLIYYSQIVNDFQKGDIAEGYSVSREKKESFPLTVTSAQKNPTAFYLCASSIGLAGGLVTDEQFFGPGTRLTVL.

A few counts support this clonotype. CDR3: CSVGGGLEQYF. Written as DNA, the CDR3 is TGCAGCGTTGGCGGTGGGCTGGAGCAGTACTTC. V and J are TRBV29-1 and TRBJ2-7; D not resolved. V was clipped by 4 bases and J by 7 bases, with 11 bases between them. The CDR3 has 11 residues. In germline, CDR1 is SQVTM, CDR2 ANQGSEA.

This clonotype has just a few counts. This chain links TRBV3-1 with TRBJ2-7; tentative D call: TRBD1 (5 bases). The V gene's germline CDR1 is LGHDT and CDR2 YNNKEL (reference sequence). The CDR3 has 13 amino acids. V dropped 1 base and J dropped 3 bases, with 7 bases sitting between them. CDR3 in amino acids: CASSQVDSYEQYF. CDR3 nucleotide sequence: TGTGCCAGCAGCCAAGTTGACAGCTACGAGCAGTACTTC.